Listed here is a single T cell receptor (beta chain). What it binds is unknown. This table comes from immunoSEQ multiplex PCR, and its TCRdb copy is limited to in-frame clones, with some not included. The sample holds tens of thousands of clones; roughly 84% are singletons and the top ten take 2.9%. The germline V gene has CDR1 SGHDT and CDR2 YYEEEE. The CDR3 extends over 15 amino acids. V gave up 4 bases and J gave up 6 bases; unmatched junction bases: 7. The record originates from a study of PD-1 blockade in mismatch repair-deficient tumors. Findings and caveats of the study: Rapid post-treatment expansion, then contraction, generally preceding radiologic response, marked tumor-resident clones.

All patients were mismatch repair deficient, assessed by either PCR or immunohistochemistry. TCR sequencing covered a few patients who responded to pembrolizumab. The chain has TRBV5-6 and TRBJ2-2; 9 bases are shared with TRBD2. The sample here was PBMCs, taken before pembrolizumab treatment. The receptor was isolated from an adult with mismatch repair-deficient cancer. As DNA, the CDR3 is TGTGCCAGCAGCCCAATGGGACTAGCCCCCGGGGAGCTGTTTTTT. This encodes CASSPMGLAPGELFF. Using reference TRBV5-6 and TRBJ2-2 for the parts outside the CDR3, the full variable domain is DAGVTQSPTHLIKTRGQQVTLRCSPKSGHDTVSWYQQALGQGPQFIFQYYEEEERQRGNFPDRFSGHQFPNYSSELNVNALLLGDSALYLCASSPMGLAPGELFFGEGSRLTVL.